This paragraph reports one T cell receptor (beta chain). This entry comes from a study of blood T cell repertoires in COVID-19. Per the original methods: For nucleated cells, counts were estimated from reference gene primer amplification. The assay was immunoSEQ multiplex PCR, and TCRdb's table has in-frame clones only and misses some. That table gives V, J and clone size, and the DNA gave D and trimming. The sample holds tens of thousands of clones, 81% seen once. The CDR3 consists of 20 residues. V lost 0 bases to trimming and J lost 3 bases; unmatched junction nucleotides: 20. The germline V gene has CDR1 GTSNPN and CDR2 SVGIG (reference sequence).

Material for sequencing was peripheral blood. This receptor was taken from a man at least 80 years old with COVID-19, enrolled during active disease. V is TRBV30 and J is TRBJ1-1; 9 nucleotides line up with TRBD1. The CDR3 region has the DNA TGTGCCTGGAGTGTAAGACCCCCTGGGACAGGGTGGGGGGCAGACACTGAAGCTTTCTTT. This sequence encodes CAWSVRPPGTGWGADTEAFF.